Listed below are T cell receptor beta chains from one sample, sequenced in a study of CXCR3 chemokines and chemotherapy response in bladder cancer. One entry per CDR3 protein, called by TCRdb with MiXCR from the PCR reads. The data contain several thousand distinct CDR3 sequences, 23% of them singletons. Sample collection occurred from a patient whose treatment included neoadjuvant chemotherapy. The receptors derive from a human donor with bladder cancer that did not respond to neoadjuvant chemotherapy. Each CDR3 is given with its conserved first and last residue. D genes are given only for firm matches. Only some rows state a clone size, as once, few, many or a class for expanded clones.

j_call: TRBJ2-3
clone_size: medium-sized
d_call: -
v_call: TRBV14
cdr3_aa: CASSQAQGGTQYF
cdr3_nt: TGTGCCAGCAGCCAAGCCCAGGGCGGTACGCAGTATTTT

j_call: TRBJ2-5
clone_size: many
d_call: TRBD1
v_call: TRBV6-2/TRBV6-3
cdr3_aa: CASSSVQGPRETQYF
cdr3_nt: TGTGCCAGCAGTTCCGTACAGGGGCCGCGGGAGACCCAGTACTTC

j_call: TRBJ1-5
clone_size: -
d_call: -
v_call: TRBV2
cdr3_aa: CASRTLWGNQPQHF
cdr3_nt: TGTGCCAGCAGGACACTGTGGGGCAATCAGCCCCAGCATTTT

j_call: TRBJ2-3
clone_size: medium-sized
d_call: TRBD1
v_call: TRBV10-3
cdr3_aa: CAISEWDRGGTDTQYF
cdr3_nt: TGTGCCATCAGTGAGTGGGACAGGGGAGGCACAGATACGCAGTATTTT

j_call: TRBJ2-3
clone_size: many
d_call: -
v_call: TRBV20-1
cdr3_aa: CSAEWVSGAGDTQYF
cdr3_nt: TGCAGTGCTGAGTGGGTGTCGGGGGCAGGAGATACGCAGTATTTT

j_call: TRBJ1-1
clone_size: medium-sized
d_call: -
v_call: TRBV7-2
cdr3_aa: CASSLRGGTEAFF
cdr3_nt: TGTGCCAGCAGCTTAAGGGGAGGAACTGAAGCTTTCTTT

j_call: TRBJ2-1
clone_size: many
d_call: -
v_call: TRBV11-1
cdr3_aa: CASSPQREEQFF
cdr3_nt: TGTGCCAGCAGCCCCCAAAGGGAGGAGCAGTTCTTC

j_call: TRBJ1-4
clone_size: medium-sized
d_call: -
v_call: TRBV7-9
cdr3_aa: CASSPTEINEKLFF
cdr3_nt: TGTGCCAGCAGCCCCACAGAGATTAATGAAAAACTGTTTTTT

j_call: TRBJ1-5
clone_size: medium-sized
d_call: -
v_call: TRBV6-1
cdr3_aa: CASDQPQHF
cdr3_nt: TGTGCCAGCGATCAGCCCCAGCATTTT

j_call: TRBJ2-1
clone_size: medium-sized
d_call: -
v_call: TRBV6-1
cdr3_aa: CASSRLGGGGSYEQFF
cdr3_nt: TGTGCCAGCAGTCGTTTGGGGGGCGGGGGCTCGTATGAGCAGTTCTTC

j_call: TRBJ2-5
clone_size: medium-sized
d_call: -
v_call: TRBV7-2
cdr3_aa: CASSPNLGGRETQYF
cdr3_nt: TGTGCCAGCAGCCCGAACCTGGGGGGACGAGAGACCCAGTACTTC

j_call: TRBJ2-5
clone_size: medium-sized
d_call: TRBD2
v_call: TRBV5-6
cdr3_aa: CASSLGLAGTQETQYF
cdr3_nt: TGTGCCAGCAGCCTAGGACTAGCGGGGACCCAAGAGACCCAGTACTTC

j_call: TRBJ1-6
clone_size: medium-sized
d_call: -
v_call: TRBV7-2
cdr3_aa: CASRGLGGYNSPLHF
cdr3_nt: TGTGCCAGCAGGGGGCTCGGCGGATATAATTCACCCCTCCACTTT

j_call: TRBJ2-7
clone_size: medium-sized
d_call: -
v_call: TRBV6-5
cdr3_aa: CASSYSIRESYEQYF
cdr3_nt: TGTGCCAGCAGTTACTCGATCAGGGAGTCCTACGAGCAGTACTTC

j_call: TRBJ2-7
clone_size: many
d_call: TRBD1
v_call: TRBV25-1
cdr3_aa: CASKADRGAYEQYF
cdr3_nt: TGTGCCAGCAAGGCGGACAGGGGCGCGTACGAGCAGTACTTC

j_call: TRBJ1-5
clone_size: medium-sized
d_call: TRBD1
v_call: TRBV6-2/TRBV6-3
cdr3_aa: CASTQTGLQPQHF
cdr3_nt: TGTGCCAGCACCCAGACAGGGCTTCAGCCCCAGCATTTT

j_call: TRBJ2-3
clone_size: many
d_call: -
v_call: TRBV12-3/TRBV12-4
cdr3_aa: CASSLSSQGGDTQYF
cdr3_nt: TGTGCCAGCAGTTTAAGTTCACAGGGCGGAGATACGCAGTATTTT

j_call: TRBJ2-4
clone_size: many
d_call: TRBD2
v_call: TRBV5-4
cdr3_aa: CASSLYGRHGGGYGAKNIQYF
cdr3_nt: TGTGCCAGCAGCTTATACGGACGACACGGCGGGGGATACGGGGCCAAAAACATTCAGTACTTC

j_call: TRBJ2-1
clone_size: medium-sized
d_call: TRBD2
v_call: TRBV7-2
cdr3_aa: CASSLDRLAGRNEQFF
cdr3_nt: TGTGCCAGCAGCTTAGATCGACTAGCGGGGCGCAATGAGCAGTTCTTC

j_call: TRBJ2-1
clone_size: -
d_call: TRBD2
v_call: TRBV4-3
cdr3_aa: CASSQDRTGGDEQFF
cdr3_nt: TGCGCCAGCAGCCAAGACAGAACGGGAGGCGATGAGCAGTTCTTC

j_call: TRBJ1-2
clone_size: many
d_call: TRBD1
v_call: TRBV14
cdr3_aa: CASSRYRGDYGYTF
cdr3_nt: TGTGCCAGCAGCCGCTACAGGGGGGACTATGGCTACACCTTC

j_call: TRBJ2-3
clone_size: medium-sized
d_call: -
v_call: TRBV6-2/TRBV6-3
cdr3_aa: CASSLGLARGVADTQYF
cdr3_nt: TGTGCCAGCAGTTTGGGACTGGCGAGAGGTGTCGCAGATACGCAGTATTTT

j_call: TRBJ2-1
clone_size: medium-sized
d_call: -
v_call: TRBV7-2
cdr3_aa: CASSRHSSYNEQFF
cdr3_nt: TGTGCCAGCAGCCGGCATAGCTCCTACAATGAGCAGTTCTTC

j_call: TRBJ2-3
clone_size: many
d_call: -
v_call: TRBV7-3
cdr3_aa: CASSSTGVDTQYF
cdr3_nt: TGTGCCAGCAGCTCTACCGGGGTAGATACGCAGTATTTT

j_call: TRBJ2-2
clone_size: medium-sized
d_call: TRBD1
v_call: TRBV7-2
cdr3_aa: CASSPTGTNTGELFF
cdr3_nt: TGTGCCAGCAGCCCGACAGGGACGAACACCGGGGAGCTGTTTTTT

j_call: TRBJ2-7
clone_size: many
d_call: -
v_call: TRBV5-4
cdr3_aa: CASKVDKSAPYEQYF
cdr3_nt: TGTGCCAGCAAGGTTGACAAGTCAGCGCCTTACGAGCAGTACTTC

j_call: TRBJ2-2
clone_size: -
d_call: -
v_call: TRBV19
cdr3_aa: CASSIALTTTGEPFF
cdr3_nt: TGTGCCAGTAGTATAGCCTTGACTACAACCGGGGAGCCGTTTTTC

j_call: TRBJ1-2
clone_size: medium-sized
d_call: -
v_call: TRBV7-2
cdr3_aa: CASSLFSGLGYTF
cdr3_nt: TGTGCCAGCAGCTTATTCTCCGGGCTAGGCTACACCTTC

j_call: TRBJ2-1
clone_size: medium-sized
d_call: TRBD2
v_call: TRBV19
cdr3_aa: CASSSLISGGNLRGNEQFF
cdr3_nt: TGTGCCAGCTCTTCTCTGATTAGCGGGGGAAACCTACGAGGGAATGAGCAGTTCTTC

j_call: TRBJ1-5
clone_size: many
d_call: -
v_call: TRBV28
cdr3_aa: CASSLIVVRGPLSNQPQHF
cdr3_nt: TGTGCCAGCAGTTTAATAGTTGTAAGGGGTCCCCTTAGCAATCAGCCCCAGCATTTT

j_call: TRBJ1-2
clone_size: medium-sized
d_call: -
v_call: TRBV10-3
cdr3_aa: CAISLARDYGYTF
cdr3_nt: TGTGCCATCAGTTTAGCCAGGGACTATGGCTACACCTTC

j_call: TRBJ2-5
clone_size: once
d_call: TRBD1
v_call: TRBV20-1
cdr3_aa: CSAKGQGRETQYF
cdr3_nt: TGCAGTGCTAAGGGACAGGGTCGGGAGACCCAGTACTTC

j_call: TRBJ1-1
clone_size: many
d_call: -
v_call: TRBV12-3/TRBV12-4
cdr3_aa: CASRQGLNTEAFF
cdr3_nt: TGTGCCAGCAGGCAGGGGCTGAACACTGAAGCTTTCTTT

j_call: TRBJ2-1
clone_size: medium-sized
d_call: TRBD2
v_call: TRBV5-6
cdr3_aa: CASRFGLAGGRDEQFF
cdr3_nt: TGTGCCAGCAGATTTGGACTAGCGGGGGGCAGGGATGAGCAGTTCTTC

j_call: TRBJ1-5
clone_size: many
d_call: -
v_call: TRBV27
cdr3_aa: CASSLGEGNQPQHF
cdr3_nt: TGTGCCAGCAGCTTGGGGGAGGGCAATCAGCCCCAGCATTTT

j_call: TRBJ2-7
clone_size: many
d_call: -
v_call: TRBV5-6
cdr3_aa: CASSLRYEQYF
cdr3_nt: TGTGCCAGCAGCTTGAGGTACGAGCAGTACTTC

j_call: TRBJ1-2
clone_size: many
d_call: -
v_call: TRBV20-1
cdr3_aa: CSARELSSRGYTF
cdr3_nt: TGCAGTGCTAGAGAGCTTTCATCGAGAGGCTACACCTTC

j_call: TRBJ2-2
clone_size: medium-sized
d_call: -
v_call: TRBV7-2
cdr3_aa: CASSPRPGELFF
cdr3_nt: TGTGCCAGCAGTCCGAGACCCGGGGAGCTGTTTTTT

j_call: TRBJ2-1
clone_size: -
d_call: TRBD2
v_call: TRBV19
cdr3_aa: CASGLAGAYNEQFF
cdr3_nt: TGTGCCAGCGGACTAGCGGGGGCCTACAATGAGCAGTTCTTC

j_call: TRBJ2-5
clone_size: many
d_call: -
v_call: TRBV5-1
cdr3_aa: CASSLAGETQYF
cdr3_nt: TGCGCCAGCAGCTTGGCCGGAGAGACCCAGTACTTC

j_call: TRBJ2-5
clone_size: many
d_call: -
v_call: TRBV5-4
cdr3_aa: CASSSTAYQETQYF
cdr3_nt: TGTGCCAGCAGCTCCACCGCTTACCAAGAGACCCAGTACTTC

j_call: TRBJ1-2
clone_size: -
d_call: TRBD1
v_call: TRBV6-1
cdr3_aa: CASTGTELEYGYTF
cdr3_nt: TGTGCCAGTACCGGGACAGAGTTAGAATATGGCTACACCTTC

j_call: TRBJ1-1
clone_size: medium-sized
d_call: TRBD1
v_call: TRBV6-5
cdr3_aa: CASSYYGQGGTEAFF
cdr3_nt: TGTGCCAGCAGTTACTACGGACAGGGGGGCACTGAAGCTTTCTTT

j_call: TRBJ1-6
clone_size: -
d_call: TRBD1
v_call: TRBV2
cdr3_aa: CASSVEQGGSPLHF
cdr3_nt: TGTGCCAGCAGTGTTGAACAGGGGGGCTCACCCCTCCACTTT

j_call: TRBJ1-5
clone_size: few
d_call: -
v_call: TRBV20-1
cdr3_aa: CSLREGYNQPQHF
cdr3_nt: TGCAGCCTCAGGGAGGGGTACAATCAGCCCCAGCATTTT

j_call: TRBJ1-4
clone_size: many
d_call: TRBD1
v_call: TRBV30
cdr3_aa: CAWGNRGTNEKLFF
cdr3_nt: TGTGCCTGGGGGAACAGGGGAACTAATGAAAAACTGTTTTTT

j_call: TRBJ2-1
clone_size: many
d_call: TRBD2
v_call: TRBV9
cdr3_aa: CASSVVLAGGGEQFF
cdr3_nt: TGTGCCAGCAGCGTAGTCCTAGCGGGGGGTGGTGAGCAGTTCTTC

j_call: TRBJ2-2
clone_size: many
d_call: -
v_call: TRBV18
cdr3_aa: CASSPQPGELFF
cdr3_nt: TGTGCCAGCTCACCACAGCCCGGGGAGCTGTTTTTT